This T cell receptor beta chain comes out of a study of cytomegalovirus exposure and HLA in healthy donors. PCR primers comprised 60 Vbeta and 13 Jbeta primers. Profiled with immunoSEQ multiplex PCR; TCRdb holds only in-frame clones, not every one. The table includes roughly 190,000 clones, around 87% detected once. J gave up 6 bases and V 7 bases, and 9 bases lay outside the gene matches. Germline CDR1 reads SGHNT; CDR2 reads YYREEE (reference sequence). The CDR3 is made up of 13 amino acids. The sequence was collected from a man aged 30-40 years in good health and CMV-seronegative. Sequenced sample: PBMCs. The rearrangement uses TRBV5-4 and TRBJ2-7, with 8 bases fitting TRBD1. CDR3 in amino acids: CASHRDRRGEQYF. CDR3 bases: TGTGCCAGCCACCGGGACAGGCGAGGCGAGCAGTACTTC. Drawing the rest from reference TRBV5-4 and TRBJ2-7, the complete variable domain is ETGVTQSPTHLIKTRGQQVTLRCSSQSGHNTVSWYQQALGQGPQFIFQYYREEENGRGNFPPRFSGLQFPNYSSELNVNALELDDSALYLCASHRDRRGEQYFGPGTRLTVT.